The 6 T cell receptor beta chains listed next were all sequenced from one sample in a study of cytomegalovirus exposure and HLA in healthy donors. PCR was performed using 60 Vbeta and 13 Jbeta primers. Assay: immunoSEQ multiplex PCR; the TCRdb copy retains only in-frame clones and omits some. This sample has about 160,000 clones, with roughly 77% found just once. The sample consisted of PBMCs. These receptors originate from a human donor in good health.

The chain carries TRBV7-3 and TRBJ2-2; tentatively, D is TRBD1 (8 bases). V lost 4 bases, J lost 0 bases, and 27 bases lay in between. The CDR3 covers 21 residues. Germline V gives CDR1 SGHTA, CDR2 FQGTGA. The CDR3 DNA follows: TGTGCCAGCAGCTCCCCCGGGCGGACAGGGAGGGAAAACGCGAACACCGGGGAGCTGTTTTTT. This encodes CASSSPGRTGRENANTGELFF.

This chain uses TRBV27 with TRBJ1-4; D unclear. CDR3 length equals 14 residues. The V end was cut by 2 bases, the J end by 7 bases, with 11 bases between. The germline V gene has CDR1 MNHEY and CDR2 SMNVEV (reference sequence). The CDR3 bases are TGTGCCAGCAGTTTAAGACACGCGAGTGAAAAACTGTTTTTT. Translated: CASSLRHASEKLFF.

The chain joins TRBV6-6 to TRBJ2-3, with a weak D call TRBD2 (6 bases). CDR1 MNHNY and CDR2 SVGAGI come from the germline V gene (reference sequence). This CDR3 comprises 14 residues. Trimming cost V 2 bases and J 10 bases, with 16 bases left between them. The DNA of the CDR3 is TGTGCCAGCAGTTACCGGGGGAGGTCCGGGGCGCAGTATTTT. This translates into CASSYRGRSGAQYF.

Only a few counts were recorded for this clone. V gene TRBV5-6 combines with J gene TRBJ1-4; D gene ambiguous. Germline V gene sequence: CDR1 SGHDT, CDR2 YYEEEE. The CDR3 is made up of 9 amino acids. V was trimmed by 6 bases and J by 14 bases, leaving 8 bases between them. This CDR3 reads CASTGGLFF. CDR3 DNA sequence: TGTGCCAGCACCGGAGGGCTGTTTTTT.

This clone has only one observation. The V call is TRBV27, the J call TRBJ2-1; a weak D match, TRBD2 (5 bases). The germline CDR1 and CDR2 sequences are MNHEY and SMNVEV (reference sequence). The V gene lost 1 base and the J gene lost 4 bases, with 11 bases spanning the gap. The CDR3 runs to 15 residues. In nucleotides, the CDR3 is TGTGCCAGCAGTTTATTAACTAGTTTTTACAATGAGCAGTTCTTC. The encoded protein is CASSLLTSFYNEQFF.

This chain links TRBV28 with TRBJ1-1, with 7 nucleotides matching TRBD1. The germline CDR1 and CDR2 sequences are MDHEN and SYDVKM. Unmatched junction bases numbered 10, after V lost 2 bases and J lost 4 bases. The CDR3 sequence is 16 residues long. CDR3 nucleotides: TGTGCCAGCAGTTTACCCTCACCGACAGGGATCACTGAAGCTTTCTTT. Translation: CASSLPSPTGITEAFF.